This entry lists 5 T cell receptor beta chains sequenced from one sample in a study of T-cell memory formation after mild COVID-19. TCRdb reprocessed the 5' RACE reads via MiXCR and lists one record per CDR3 protein. Found here are 200,000 to 300,000 distinct CDR3 sequences, around 17% of them singletons; the top ten hold 22%. The source material was PBMCs or a T cell subset sorted from them (not recorded which). These receptors were taken from a man between 18 and 35 years old who had mild COVID-19 (a few samples of this study predate the infection). Cell type and time point are not known.

This clonotype was picked up a small number of times. The chain joins TRBV3-1 to TRBJ2-7; perhaps TRBD1 as D (6 bases). V was cut by 0 bases and J by 6 bases, with 12 bases left in between. The CDR3 is made up of 14 amino acids. The V gene's germline CDR1 is LGHDT and CDR2 YNNKEL (reference sequence). CDR3 in DNA: TGTGCCAGCAGCCAAGATCAGGGGTTTGGCGAGCAGTACTTC. Translated: CASSQDQGFGEQYF.

The chain is built from TRBV6-5 and TRBJ2-7; D may be TRBD2 (6 bases). Germline CDR1 and CDR2: MNHEY and SVGAGI. V lost 5 bases and J 7 bases, leaving 21 bases between the germline ends. The CDR3 is made up of 15 amino acids. CDR3 bases: TGTGCCAGCAGTCGAATAATTGTCAAGGGGAGGGAGCAGTACTTC. Its protein product is CASSRIIVKGREQYF.

The CDR3 sequence is CASSPLGPLGEKLFF. In DNA, the CDR3 is TGCGCCAGCAGCCCTTTAGGGCCGTTAGGTGAAAAACTGTTTTTT. This sequence joins TRBV5-1 and TRBJ1-4; D not resolved. This CDR3 comprises 15 residues. Germline assignment: CDR1 SGHRS and CDR2 YFSETQ. Deletions cut 4 bases from V and 7 bases from J, with 17 bases between.

The CDR3 sequence is CASRPGQGNTGELFF. The DNA of the CDR3 is TGTGCCAGCAGACCGGGACAGGGGAACACCGGGGAGCTGTTTTTT. This chain connects TRBV6-5 to TRBJ2-2; 9 bases agree with TRBD1. Germline CDR1 MNHEY, CDR2 SVGAGI. The CDR3 runs to 15 residues. V lost 6 bases and J lost 1; bases outside the gene matches: 3.

This clonotype appeared once. The rearrangement uses TRBV7-4 and TRBJ2-5; D call uncertain. The CDR3 totals 20 residues. Between the trimmed V and J ends, which lost 5 bases and 4 bases, there was a span of 32 bases. CDR1 SGHVT and CDR2 SQSDAQ come from the germline V gene. The CDR3 DNA reads TGTGCCAGCAGCCGTAATCCATACGCCCCTAGTGTTCTGGTAGTAGAGACCCAGTACTTC. This translates into CASSRNPYAPSVLVVETQYF.